The present entry profiles one T cell receptor beta chain with its context. Its antigen remains unidentified. The record originates from a study of shared clonotypes between healthy human individuals. Notes on the study in general: There were few donors, and this limited the genetic and exposure-history diversity represented.

Some clones are missing from TCRdb's copy, which holds only in-frame ones; the method was immunoSEQ multiplex PCR. The table has about 460,000 clones, 60% to 80% seen once. This sequence was found in a woman in her thirties or forties in good health. Some clones in this sample may be carry-over from other donors' samples. Material for sequencing was PBMCs.

In DNA form, the CDR3 reads TGTGCCAGCAGGCCGGGAACAGATACGCAGTATTTT. Its protein is CASRPGTDTQYF. The V and J genes are TRBV28 and TRBJ2-3; D may be TRBD2 (5 bases). The CDR3 covers 12 residues. V gave up 6 bases and J gave up 3 bases, with 7 bases separating them. CDR1 MDHEN and CDR2 SYDVKM come from the germline V gene.